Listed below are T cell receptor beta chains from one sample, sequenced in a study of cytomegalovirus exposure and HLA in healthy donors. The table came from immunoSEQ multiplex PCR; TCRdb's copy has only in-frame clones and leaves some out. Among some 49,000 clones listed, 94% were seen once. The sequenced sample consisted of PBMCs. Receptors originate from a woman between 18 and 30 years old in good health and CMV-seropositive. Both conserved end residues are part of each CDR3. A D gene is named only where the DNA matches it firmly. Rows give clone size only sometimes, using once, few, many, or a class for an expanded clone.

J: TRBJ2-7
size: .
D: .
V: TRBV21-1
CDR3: CASSTPQNGTGPYEQYF
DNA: TGTGCCAGCAGCACACCACAGAACGGGACAGGGCCCTACGAGCAGTACTTC

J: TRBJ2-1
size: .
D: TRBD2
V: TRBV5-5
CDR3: CASSWGGYNEQFF
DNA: TGTGCCAGCAGCTGGGGGGGGTACAATGAGCAGTTCTTC

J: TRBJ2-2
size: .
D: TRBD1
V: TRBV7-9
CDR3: CASPRGQGTNGELFF
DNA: TGTGCCAGCCCCCGAGGACAGGGGACTAACGGGGAGCTGTTTTTT

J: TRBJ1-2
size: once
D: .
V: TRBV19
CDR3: CASSNPAGGDYGYTF
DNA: TGTGCCAGTAGTAATCCGGCAGGAGGGGACTATGGCTACACCTTC

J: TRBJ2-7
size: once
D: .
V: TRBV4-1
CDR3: CASSQVLEDSYEQYF
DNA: TGCGCCAGCAGCCAAGTACTAGAAGACTCCTACGAGCAGTACTTC

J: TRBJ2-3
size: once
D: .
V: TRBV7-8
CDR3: CASSLWGGLSTDTQYF
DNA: TGTGCCAGCAGCTTATGGGGTGGACTTAGCACAGATACGCAGTATTTT

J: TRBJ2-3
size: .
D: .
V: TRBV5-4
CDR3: CASSPQGTDTQYF
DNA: TGTGCCAGCAGCCCACAGGGTACAGATACGCAGTATTTT

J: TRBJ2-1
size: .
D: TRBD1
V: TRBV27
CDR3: CASTNQGVRYNEQFF
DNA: TGTGCCAGCACCAACCAGGGGGTTAGGTACAATGAGCAGTTCTTC

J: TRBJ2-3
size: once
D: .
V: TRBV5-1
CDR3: CASSSGDTQYF
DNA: TGCGCCAGCAGCTCAGGAGATACGCAGTATTTT

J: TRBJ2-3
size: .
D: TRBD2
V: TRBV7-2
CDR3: CASSFGLASTDTQYF
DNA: TGTGCCAGCAGCTTTGGACTAGCGAGCACAGATACGCAGTATTTT

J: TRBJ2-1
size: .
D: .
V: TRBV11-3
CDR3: CASSSSRGSGYNEQFF
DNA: TGTGCCAGCAGCTCTTCCCGCGGCTCCGGCTACAATGAGCAGTTCTTC

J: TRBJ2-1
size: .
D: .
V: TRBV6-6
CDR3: CASSYSAALSYNEQFF
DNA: TGTGCCAGCAGTTACTCGGCGGCGTTGTCCTACAATGAGCAGTTCTTC

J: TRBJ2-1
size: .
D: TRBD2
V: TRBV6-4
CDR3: CASSEGSGSQNEQFF
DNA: TGTGCCAGCAGTGAGGGGAGCGGGAGTCAGAATGAGCAGTTCTTC

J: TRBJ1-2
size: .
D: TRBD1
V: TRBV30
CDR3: CAWTDRGANYGYTF
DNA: TGTGCCTGGACAGACAGGGGAGCTAACTATGGCTACACCTTC

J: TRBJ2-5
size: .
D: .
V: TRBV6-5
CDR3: CASRRDFVQETQYF
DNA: TGTGCCAGCAGACGGGACTTCGTTCAAGAGACCCAGTACTTC

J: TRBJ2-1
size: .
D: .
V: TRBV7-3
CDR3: CASGLSSYNEQFF
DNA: TGTGCCAGCGGGCTTAGCTCCTACAATGAGCAGTTCTTC

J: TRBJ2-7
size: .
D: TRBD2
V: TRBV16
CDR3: CASSLTSGFYEQYF
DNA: TGTGCCAGCAGCCTAACTAGCGGCTTCTACGAGCAGTACTTC

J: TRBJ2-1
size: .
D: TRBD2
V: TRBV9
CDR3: CASSVEGSGSSYNEQFF
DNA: TGTGCCAGCAGCGTAGAGGGTAGCGGGAGTAGCTACAATGAGCAGTTCTTC

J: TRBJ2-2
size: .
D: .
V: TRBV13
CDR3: CASTTTTGIGGELFF
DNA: TGTGCCAGCACCACGACAACAGGGATTGGAGGGGAGCTGTTTTTT

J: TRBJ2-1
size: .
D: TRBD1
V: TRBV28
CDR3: CASSLWGQGAYNEQFF
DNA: TGTGCCAGCAGTTTATGGGGTCAGGGGGCTTATAATGAGCAGTTCTTC

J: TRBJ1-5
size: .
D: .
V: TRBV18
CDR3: CASSPTRGYNQPQHF
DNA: TGTGCCAGCTCACCAACCAGGGGCTACAATCAGCCCCAGCATTTT

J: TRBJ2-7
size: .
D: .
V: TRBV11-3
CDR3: CASSLGGQGKGSYEQYF
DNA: TGTGCCAGCAGCTTAGGAGGGCAGGGGAAGGGGTCCTACGAGCAGTACTTC